Included here is one TCR beta chain sequence, with context. Sequencing used immunoSEQ multiplex PCR; TCRdb keeps in-frame clones, though not all of them. The sample yields about 140,000 clones, roughly 86% seen once. This sample was taken from a study of blood T cell repertoires in COVID-19. V lost 0 bases and J lost 2, with 15 bases in between. This CDR3 comprises 16 residues. Germline assignment: CDR1 SGHRS and CDR2 YFSETQ. The sequence derives from a human donor in a cohort sampled during active COVID-19. Sequencing was performed on peripheral blood. This sequence joins TRBV5-1 and TRBJ2-7, with D uncertain. The CDR3, as DNA: TGCGCCAGCAGCTTGGAAGGTACAGTCCTGACCTACGAGCAGTACTTC. Protein sequence: CASSLEGTVLTYEQYF.